This T cell receptor beta chain was sequenced in a study of T cells in localized non-small cell lung cancer. Study-level findings and limits: Of the tissues analyzed, uninvolved adjacent lung showed maximal T cell clonality, greater than tumor. A median around 57 of the top 100 tumor clones appeared in adjacent lung. Higher blood T cell density went with longer overall survival. Sequence data derive from only one tumor region, so heterogeneity remains possible.

In the case of this clone: Antigen specificity is unknown.

The CDR3 runs 13 residues. V lost 8 bases and J lost 7, with 16 bases in between. The V gene's germline CDR1 is SGHNT and CDR2 YENEEA. TCRdb's table, derived via immunoSEQ multiplex PCR, lists solely in-frame clones and lacks some. The table records roughly 26,000 clones, approximately 91% of them present only once. The chain employs TRBV11-3 and TRBJ2-3; perhaps TRBD1 as D (6 bases). The clonotype originates from an older female donor with stage II squamous cell lung carcinoma. Here the sequenced sample was peripheral blood, taken before any cancer treatment. As DNA, the CDR3 is TGTGCCAGCTCCGGGACAACTATCAATACGCAGTATTTT. This sequence encodes CASSGTTINTQYF.